Below, 27 T cell receptor beta chains from the same sample are listed, as sequenced in a study of Graves' ophthalmopathy and Graves' hyperthyroidism. RNA transcripts yielded amplified TCR beta CDR3 regions. Scientists carried out first-round RT-PCR using HTBI primers and then a second-round multiplex PCR. TCRdb ran MiXCR on the multiplex PCR reads and lists one entry per CDR3 protein. The data contain just over 600,000 distinct CDR3 sequences, about a fifth of them seen just once; the ten biggest clones take up approximately 6.9%. The specimen was peripheral blood. The origin of the receptors is a woman aged 18-29 years with stable Graves' hyperthyroidism. Some clones in this sample may be carry-over from other donors' samples.

There are many counts of this clonotype. The chain has TRBV6-2 or TRBV6-3 and TRBJ2-5; the match to TRBD1 covers 8 bases. Trimming took 7 bases from V and 2 from J; bases not matched to a gene: 3. Germline V CDR1 and CDR2: MNHEY, SVGEGT. CDR3 length equals 13 residues. CDR3 protein: CASTDRGQETQYF. The CDR3 region has the DNA TGTGCCAGCACTGACAGGGGACAAGAGACCCAGTACTTC.

The chain couples TRBV6-2 or TRBV6-3 to TRBJ2-6; no firm D call. With 8 bases removed from V and 0 bases from J, the gap between germline ends came to 20 bases. CDR3 length: 18 amino acids. The germline CDR1 and CDR2 sequences are MNHEY and SVGEGT. The CDR3 DNA follows: TGTGCCAGCGACAAACACGGGTTGCCACCCTCTGGGGCCAACGTCCTGACTTTC. Amino acids: CASDKHGLPPSGANVLTF.

This clonotype was counted many times. The chain recombines TRBV25-1 with TRBJ2-7; TRBD2 matches at 10 bases. Germline values: CDR1 MGHDK, CDR2 SYGVNS. The CDR3 sequence is 14 residues long. J lost 4 bases, V lost 2 bases, and 2 bases had no gene match. In DNA, the CDR3 is TGTGCCAGCAGTGAAGCTAGCGGGAGATACGAGCAGTACTTC. This sequence encodes CASSEASGRYEQYF.

The chain uses TRBV7-2 and TRBJ1-6, with TRBD1 identical over 10 bases. The germline gives CDR1 SGHTA, CDR2 FQGNSA. The J segment lost 10 bases and the V segment lost 4 bases, leaving 4 bases of the junction unmatched. The CDR3 is made up of 14 amino acids. The CDR3: CASSSDRGESPLHF. CDR3 DNA sequence: TGTGCCAGCAGCTCGGACAGGGGGGAATCACCCCTCCACTTT.

This clonotype was detected ten times or more. The V and J genes are TRBV7-9 and TRBJ2-5, with D unclear. Trimming removed 0 bases from V and 4 bases from J, with 6 bases in between. Per the germline V gene, CDR1 is SEHNR and CDR2 is FQNEAQ (reference sequence). The CDR3 has 13 residues. Here the CDR3 DNA reads TGTGCCAGCAGCTTAGCGGAGAGAGAGACCCAGTACTTC. This sequence encodes CASSLAERETQYF.

This clonotype was detected many times. This sequence joins TRBV16 and TRBJ1-3; D call uncertain. V shed 5 bases and J shed 0 bases, with 11 bases lying between them. CDR3 length: 15 amino acids. Germline V gene lookup returns CDR1 KGHSY and CDR2 FQNENV. The CDR3 nucleotides are TGTGCCAGCAGCTCCGGACGGAGCTCTGGAAACACCATATATTTT. This codes for CASSSGRSSGNTIYF.

The V gene is TRBV19, the J gene TRBJ1-1; 8 bases fit TRBD1. The CDR3 is 14 amino acids. CDR1 and CDR2 (germline): LNHDA, SQIVND (reference sequence). Trimming removed 3 bases from V and 2 bases from J; junction bases left unmatched: 2. The CDR3 sequence: CASSMAGGNTEAFF. The CDR3 region has the DNA TGTGCCAGTAGTATGGCAGGGGGCAACACTGAAGCTTTCTTT.

The chain recombines TRBV27 with TRBJ2-5; the D is unclear. The length of the CDR3 is 13 residues. Per germline, CDR1 MNHEY and CDR2 SMNVEV (reference sequence). V was clipped by 5 bases and J by 5 bases, with 12 bases between them. This CDR3 reads CASSRGNEETQYF. The CDR3 DNA reads as TGTGCCAGCAGTCGAGGAAACGAGGAGACCCAGTACTTC.

This clonotype was seen repeatedly, ten times or more. V is TRBV6-5 and J is TRBJ2-7; either TRBD1 or TRBD2 may fit D (5 bases each). V dropped 10 bases and J dropped 2 bases, with 15 bases sitting between them. The CDR3 sequence is 13 residues long. Per the germline V gene, CDR1 is MNHEY and CDR2 is SVGAGI. The CDR3 DNA sequence: TGTGCCATAGGCGAGGGGATGGCCTACGAGCAGTACTTC. Translating it yields CAIGEGMAYEQYF.

This clonotype was seen repeatedly, ten times or more. The chain links TRBV6-1 to TRBJ2-7, with TRBD1 identical over 7 bases. The CDR3 has 13 amino acids. Germline CDR1 MNHNS, CDR2 SASEGT. Trimming at V came to 6 bases and at J to 5 bases, leaving 7 bases not matched to a gene. In nucleotides, the CDR3 is TGTGCCAGCAGCCCAAACAGGGGCCACGAGCAGTACTTC. Protein: CASSPNRGHEQYF.

This clonotype occurred many times. The chain recombines TRBV20-1 with TRBJ1-1; D gene uncertain. Germline-derived CDR1 and CDR2 are DFQATT and SNEGSKA (reference sequence). This CDR3 is 11 amino acids long. The ends were cut back, 3 bases at V and 8 bases at J, with 10 bases in the middle. The CDR3 nucleotides are TGCAGTGCTAGGGGCGAGCTGGAAGCTTTCTTT. This gives the protein CSARGELEAFF.

V gene TRBV19 combines with J gene TRBJ1-5; 7 bases line up with TRBD1. The J segment lost 2 bases and the V segment lost 0 bases, leaving 13 bases of the junction unmatched. The CDR3 extends over 19 amino acids. Germline V gene data show CDR1 as LNHDA and CDR2 as SQIVND (reference sequence). The CDR3 loop is CASSIDRRQGGDGNQPQHF. CDR3 nucleotides: TGTGCCAGTAGTATAGATCGAAGACAGGGAGGAGATGGCAATCAGCCCCAGCATTTT.

This clonotype was counted many times. This sequence joins TRBV5-4 and TRBJ2-5; perhaps TRBD1 as D (5 bases). The CDR3 has 16 residues. CDR1 is SGHNT, CDR2 YYREEE, per germline (reference sequence). Trimming cost V 1 base and J 7 bases, with 20 bases left between them. Here the CDR3 reads CASSLTGRFALGTQYF. Here the CDR3 DNA reads TGTGCCAGCAGCTTGACAGGTCGTTTTGCTCTAGGGACCCAGTACTTC.

At least ten counts were recorded for this clonotype. The chain combines TRBV6-2 or TRBV6-3 with TRBJ1-5; maybe TRBD1 (6 bases). Germline V gene data show CDR1 as MNHEY and CDR2 as SVGEGT. The length of the CDR3 is 13 residues. V lost 5 bases to trimming and J lost 6 bases, with 11 bases between them. Written as DNA, the CDR3 is TGTGCCAGCAGTCTAACAGGGTTTCAGCCCCAGCATTTT. Protein sequence: CASSLTGFQPQHF.

The genes are TRBV15 and TRBJ1-1; D may be TRBD1 (6 bases). Germline CDR1 reads LNHNV; CDR2 reads YYDKDF (reference sequence). V gave up 5 bases and J gave up 3 bases, with 10 bases separating them. The CDR3 runs to 13 residues. The CDR3 reads CATSSRQDTEAFF. In DNA, the CDR3 is TGTGCCACCAGCTCACGACAGGACACTGAAGCTTTCTTT.

This clonotype showed up many times. The chain recombines TRBV7-8 with TRBJ2-7; 10 bases agree with TRBD1. V dropped 4 bases and J dropped 4; count of bases not matched to a gene: 10. The germline V gene has CDR1 SGHVS and CDR2 FQNEAQ. There are 16 residues in the CDR3. The CDR3 DNA reads as TGTGCCAGCAGCTATCCGGGACAGGGGAATGAATACGAGCAGTACTTC. It translates to CASSYPGQGNEYEQYF.

For this clonotype: Relative to the germline gene, one junction end is altered; a read error may explain this. The V call is TRBV7-9, the J call TRBJ2-5; 9 nucleotides line up with TRBD2. The CDR3 contains 14 residues. The germline gives CDR1 SEHNR, CDR2 FQNEAQ (reference sequence). CDR3 sequence: CASSVASGTETQYF. As DNA, the CDR3 is TGTGCCAGCAGCGTAGCTAGCGGGACGGAGACCCAGTACTTC.

CDR3 in amino acids: CSAYSGQGFGYTF. CDR3 bases: TGCAGTGCCTACTCCGGACAGGGTTTTGGCTACACCTTC. J is TRBJ1-2 and V is TRBV20-1, with 8 bases identical to TRBD1. The CDR3 totals 13 residues. Germline lookup yields CDR1 DFQATT and CDR2 SNEGSKA (reference sequence). The V gene end was trimmed by 6 bases and the J gene end by 7 bases; junction bases not matched to a gene: 10.

This clonotype was observed many times. This rearrangement joins TRBV29-1 to TRBJ1-1; no clear D. V lost 3 bases and J lost 0, with 5 bases in between. There are 12 residues in the CDR3. Germline V CDR1 and CDR2: SQVTM, ANQGSEA. The CDR3 is CSVDSMNTEAFF. The CDR3 region has the DNA TGCAGCGTTGACAGCATGAACACTGAAGCTTTCTTT.

This clonotype was found a few times. The junction and the germline gene differ at one end; a read error may be behind it. The chain has TRBV14 and TRBJ1-1, with TRBD1 as a possible D gene (6 bases). CDR1 is SGHDN, CDR2 FVKESK, per germline. This CDR3 has 16 amino acids. CDR3 region: CASSHVWGDGDTEAFF. CDR3 DNA sequence: TGTGCCAGCAGCCATGTATGGGGGGATGGGGACACTGAGGCTTTCTTT.

CDR3 coding DNA: TGTGCCAGCAGTGAAGCGCAAGAGGGGACACCGACACGCTATAATTCACCCCTCCACTTT. Translating it yields CASSEAQEGTPTRYNSPLHF. The V and J genes are TRBV2 and TRBJ1-6, with D possibly being TRBD1 (6 bases). The V end lost 0 bases, the J end lost 3 bases, and 21 bases lay between the germline ends. From germline, CDR1 is SNHLY and CDR2 FYNNEI. The CDR3 runs 20 residues.

This clonotype was seen ten or more times. The gene calls are TRBV19 and TRBJ1-5, with D perhaps TRBD1 (6 bases). The length of the CDR3 is 17 residues. The ends were cut back, 0 bases at V and 1 base at J, with 13 bases in the middle. Germline CDR1 and CDR2: LNHDA and SQIVND (reference sequence). The CDR3 nucleotides read TGTGCCAGTAGTATAGATCGGGGACATTCCAGCAATCAGCCCCAGCATTTT. It codes for CASSIDRGHSSNQPQHF.

As concerns this clonotype: One junction end disagrees with the germline gene, perhaps due to a read error. V and J are TRBV7-7 and TRBJ1-2; weak D call: TRBD1 (5 bases). The CDR3 length is 15 residues. CDR1 SSHAT and CDR2 FNYEAQ come from the germline V gene (reference sequence). The DNA of the CDR3 is TGTGCTAGCAGCTTAGAGGAGGGGCCGGACTATGGCTACACCTTC. Translated, it gives CASSLEEGPDYGYTF.

At least ten counts were recorded for this clonotype. The chain is built from TRBV27 and TRBJ2-7; D call uncertain. The ends were cut back, 3 bases at V and 5 bases at J, with 8 bases in the middle. Germline V gene sequence: CDR1 MNHEY, CDR2 SMNVEV (reference sequence). The CDR3 consists of 12 residues. CDR3 sequence: CASSFLGNEQYF. CDR3 bases: TGTGCCAGCAGTTTTCTGGGCAACGAGCAGTACTTC.

As regards this clonotype: A much larger clone is a single base away; this may be a read error. This likely comes from a read error, as the CDR3 has no conserved phenylalanine or tryptophan at its end. The chain combines TRBV27 with TRBJ1-2; D is perhaps TRBD1 (6 bases). With 2 bases removed from V and 6 bases from J, the gap between germline ends came to 13 bases. The CDR3 consists of 14 residues. Looked up from germline, CDR1 is MNHEY and CDR2 is SMNVEV (reference sequence). CDR3 DNA sequence: TGTGCCAGCAGTTTAAGGGGGGGCTTCAATGGCTACACCGTC. Protein product: CASSLRGGFNGYTV.

This clonotype turned up a few times. The chain is built from TRBV28 and TRBJ1-1, with 9 bases fitting TRBD1. The CDR3 runs to 13 residues. Trimming cost V 2 bases and J 11 bases; bases outside gene matches: 6. Germline CDR1 reads MDHEN; CDR2 reads SYDVKM. As DNA, the CDR3 is TGTGCCAGCAGTTTAGGATTACAGGGGGCGGCTTTCTTT. Translation gives CASSLGLQGAAFF.

This clonotype occurred many times. The V call is TRBV9, the J call TRBJ1-5; D uncertain. Looked up from germline, CDR1 is SGDLS and CDR2 is YYNGEE. This CDR3 is built from 15 residues. Trimming took off 4 bases at V and 4 bases at J, with 15 bases between the two ends. CDR3 DNA sequence: TGTGCCAGCAGCCCCTGGGCAGGATCAAATCAGCCCCAGCATTTT. Protein: CASSPWAGSNQPQHF.